These T cell receptor beta chains were read from a single sample in a study of CD8+ T cells in alopecia areata. Assay: immunoSEQ multiplex PCR; the TCRdb copy retains only in-frame clones and omits some. Here the sample spans some 150,000 clones, 86% being singletons. The starting material was CD8+ T cells sorted from blood, obtained at week 4, from a patient treated with tofacitinib. All receptors derive from a human donor with alopecia areata. CDR3s include the opening cysteine and the closing phenylalanine or tryptophan. Each record gives: J gene, V gene, D gene, clone size, CDR3 protein, CDR3 DNA. The D gene is left open where the match is weak. Not every row has a clone size; where given, it reads once, few, many or a size class.

>TRBJ2-1|TRBV5-5|.|.
CASSLVTTSYNEQFF
TGTGCCAGCAGCTTGGTAACTACCTCCTACAATGAGCAGTTCTTC
>TRBJ2-7|TRBV25-1|TRBD1|.
CASSGTKLDRSSYEQYF
TGTGCCAGCAGTGGGACAAAGTTGGACAGGAGCTCCTACGAGCAGTACTTC
>TRBJ2-1|TRBV4-1|TRBD2|.
CASSQDASGSDEQFF
TGCGCCAGCAGCCAAGACGCCAGCGGGAGCGATGAGCAGTTCTTC
>TRBJ2-1|TRBV9|.|.
CASSVAGEENEQFF
TGTGCCAGCAGCGTAGCGGGAGAAGAGAATGAGCAGTTCTTC
>TRBJ2-1|TRBV5-4|.|once
CASRGSYSYNEQFF
TGTGCCAGCAGAGGTAGCTATTCCTACAATGAGCAGTTCTTC
>TRBJ2-7|TRBV27|TRBD1|.
CASSAGQGSYEQYF
TGTGCCAGCAGTGCGGGACAGGGATCCTACGAGCAGTACTTC
>TRBJ2-3|TRBV2|.|.
CASSDPLGTDTQYF
TGTGCCAGCAGTGATCCTCTAGGTACAGATACGCAGTATTTT
>TRBJ2-1|TRBV29-1|.|.
CSARGHENEQFF
TGCAGCGCGAGGGGACACGAGAATGAGCAGTTCTTC
>TRBJ1-1|TRBV13|.|.
CASSLVGGWNTEAFF
TGTGCCAGCAGCTTAGTCGGGGGATGGAACACTGAAGCTTTCTTT
>TRBJ2-1|TRBV2|TRBD2|.
CASSEVTSGSIEQFF
TGTGCCAGCAGTGAAGTGACTAGCGGGAGTATTGAGCAGTTCTTC
>TRBJ2-3|TRBV7-6|.|.
CASSMTSTDTQYF
TGTGCCAGCAGCATGACAAGCACAGATACGCAGTATTTT
>TRBJ2-5|TRBV10-3|TRBD1|.
CASSSLTGGYETQYF
TGTGCCAGCAGTTCCCTGACAGGGGGCTATGAGACCCAGTACTTC
>TRBJ1-2|TRBV14|.|once
CASSPLIDGYGYTF
TGTGCCAGCAGCCCACTGATAGACGGCTATGGCTACACCTTC
>TRBJ1-1|TRBV27|.|.
CASSLSIGGNTEAFF
TGTGCCAGCAGTTTATCGATTGGGGGCAACACTGAAGCTTTCTTT
>TRBJ2-7|TRBV21-1|.|.
CASSCVWRDHEQYF
TGTGCCAGCAGCTGTGTTTGGCGGGACCACGAGCAGTACTTC
>TRBJ2-3|TRBV27|.|once
CASSLAVVSDTQYF
TGTGCCAGCAGTTTAGCGGTAGTTTCAGATACGCAGTATTTT
>TRBJ2-7|TRBV7-9|.|once
CASSLGSVAEQYF
TGTGCCAGCAGCTTAGGGTCAGTTGCTGAGCAGTACTTC
>TRBJ2-4|TRBV29-1|.|once
CSVLGTQAKNIQYF
TGCAGCGTTCTTGGGACCCAAGCCAAAAACATTCAGTACTTC
>TRBJ1-1|TRBV29-1|.|.
CSVFILNTEAFF
TGCAGCGTTTTTATTTTGAACACTGAAGCTTTCTTT
>TRBJ2-1|TRBV4-1|TRBD2|.
CASSQVGLAENNEQFF
TGCGCCAGCAGCCAGGTTGGACTAGCGGAGAACAATGAGCAGTTCTTC
>TRBJ2-7|TRBV29-1|TRBD1|.
CSVEGQGGYEQYF
TGCAGCGTTGAGGGACAGGGGGGCTACGAGCAGTACTTC
>TRBJ1-1|TRBV6-5|.|once
CASSPTQGSVTEAFF
TGTGCCAGCAGCCCCACCCAGGGGAGTGTTACTGAAGCTTTCTTT
>TRBJ2-3|TRBV9|.|.
CASSVGPWALTDTQYF
TGTGCCAGCAGCGTAGGGCCCTGGGCCCTAACAGATACGCAGTATTTT
>TRBJ2-7|TRBV29-1|TRBD1|.
CSVEGTGGDEQYF
TGCAGCGTTGAAGGCACAGGGGGCGACGAGCAGTACTTC
>TRBJ1-2|TRBV30|.|.
CAWRRGTNYGYTF
TGTGCCTGGAGAAGGGGGACTAACTATGGCTACACCTTC
>TRBJ1-2|TRBV29-1|.|.
CSVGRGGGGYTF
TGCAGCGTTGGCCGGGGCGGAGGGGGCTACACCTTC
>TRBJ1-2|TRBV27|TRBD1|.
CASSLTNNRGGYTF
TGTGCCAGCAGTTTAACCAACAACAGGGGTGGCTACACCTTC
>TRBJ2-7|TRBV7-9|TRBD1|.
CASWGGTGVYEQYF
TGTGCCAGTTGGGGTGGGACAGGGGTATACGAGCAGTACTTC
>TRBJ2-1|TRBV4-1|TRBD2|.
CASSQDQSGSPTANEQFF
TGCGCCAGCAGCCAAGATCAGAGCGGGAGCCCAACGGCCAATGAGCAGTTCTTC